The rows below give T cell receptor beta chains drawn from one sample of a study of CD8 T cells in Susac syndrome. TCRdb re-derived calls from the immunoSEQ multiplex PCR reads in MiXCR, one entry per CDR3 protein. The data contain approximately 200,000 distinct CDR3 sequences, 95% of them singletons. Sequenced: CD4+ T cells from PBMCs. The source is a human donor with multiple sclerosis. Both conserved end residues are part of each CDR3. Fields, in order: D gene, clone size, J gene, V gene, CDR3 protein, CDR3 DNA. A D gene is named only where the DNA matches it firmly. Size values are once, few and many counts, or a class for expanded clones, and some rows have none.

d_gene: TRBD1
abundance: -
j_gene: TRBJ1-2
v_gene: TRBV19
CDR3aa: CASSPTGGYGYTF
CDR3nt: TGTGCCAGTAGTCCAACAGGGGGCTATGGCTACACCTTC

d_gene: -
abundance: -
j_gene: TRBJ2-7
v_gene: TRBV3-1
CDR3aa: CASSSNAEQYF
CDR3nt: TGTGCCAGCAGCTCTAACGCGGAGCAGTACTTC

d_gene: -
abundance: -
j_gene: TRBJ1-2
v_gene: TRBV29-1
CDR3aa: CSVGQPNYGYTF
CDR3nt: TGCAGCGTTGGACAGCCGAACTATGGCTACACCTTC

d_gene: -
abundance: -
j_gene: TRBJ1-2
v_gene: TRBV12-3/TRBV12-4
CDR3aa: CASRLQALEGYGYTF
CDR3nt: TGTGCCAGCAGATTACAGGCGCTCGAGGGCTATGGCTACACCTTC

d_gene: -
abundance: -
j_gene: TRBJ2-1
v_gene: TRBV3-1
CDR3aa: CASSQDPGGGDEQFF
CDR3nt: TGTGCCAGCAGCCAAGATCCAGGGGGGGGCGATGAGCAGTTCTTC

d_gene: -
abundance: -
j_gene: TRBJ1-4
v_gene: TRBV3-1
CDR3aa: CASSQEGGYKEKLFF
CDR3nt: TGTGCCAGCAGCCAAGAAGGCGGTTATAAAGAAAAACTGTTTTTT

d_gene: -
abundance: -
j_gene: TRBJ1-2
v_gene: TRBV30
CDR3aa: CAWSTAGDYGYTF
CDR3nt: TGTGCCTGGAGTACCGCAGGGGACTATGGCTACACCTTC

d_gene: -
abundance: -
j_gene: TRBJ1-4
v_gene: TRBV3-1
CDR3aa: CASSLRFATNEKLFF
CDR3nt: TGTGCCAGCAGCCTTCGGTTTGCAACTAATGAAAAACTGTTTTTT

d_gene: TRBD1
abundance: -
j_gene: TRBJ1-1
v_gene: TRBV29-1
CDR3aa: CSAHTGANTEAFF
CDR3nt: TGCAGCGCCCATACAGGGGCGAACACTGAAGCTTTCTTT

d_gene: TRBD1
abundance: -
j_gene: TRBJ1-1
v_gene: TRBV2
CDR3aa: CASSDGTGNTEAFF
CDR3nt: TGTGCCAGCAGTGACGGGACAGGGAACACTGAAGCTTTCTTT

d_gene: -
abundance: -
j_gene: TRBJ1-1
v_gene: TRBV18
CDR3aa: CASSHTTENTEAFF
CDR3nt: TGTGCCAGCTCACACACAACAGAGAACACTGAAGCTTTCTTT

d_gene: -
abundance: -
j_gene: TRBJ2-5
v_gene: TRBV20-1
CDR3aa: CSADRLVIQETQYF
CDR3nt: TGCAGTGCTGACCGACTAGTGATCCAAGAGACCCAGTACTTC

d_gene: TRBD1
abundance: -
j_gene: TRBJ1-1
v_gene: TRBV30
CDR3aa: CAWSVQGATEAFF
CDR3nt: TGTGCCTGGAGTGTACAGGGGGCCACTGAAGCTTTCTTT

d_gene: TRBD2
abundance: once
j_gene: TRBJ2-1
v_gene: TRBV20-1
CDR3aa: CSARDGRGVNEQFF
CDR3nt: TGCAGTGCTAGAGATGGGCGGGGGGTCAATGAGCAGTTCTTC

d_gene: TRBD2
abundance: -
j_gene: TRBJ2-1
v_gene: TRBV20-1
CDR3aa: CSARTIASGAYNEQFF
CDR3nt: TGCAGTGCTAGAACGATTGCTAGCGGGGCATACAATGAGCAGTTCTTC

d_gene: TRBD1
abundance: -
j_gene: TRBJ1-4
v_gene: TRBV3-1
CDR3aa: CASSPRTGGYNEKLFF
CDR3nt: TGTGCCAGCAGCCCCCGGACAGGGGGATACAATGAAAAACTGTTTTTT

d_gene: -
abundance: -
j_gene: TRBJ1-1
v_gene: TRBV20-1
CDR3aa: CSASSTGSEAFF
CDR3nt: TGCAGTGCTAGCTCCACAGGGAGTGAAGCTTTCTTT

d_gene: -
abundance: once
j_gene: TRBJ2-1
v_gene: TRBV12-3/TRBV12-4
CDR3aa: CASSLELTGHNEQFF
CDR3nt: TGTGCCAGCAGTTTAGAACTGACTGGCCACAATGAGCAGTTCTTC

d_gene: -
abundance: -
j_gene: TRBJ1-1
v_gene: TRBV20-1
CDR3aa: CSARNPGSNEAFF
CDR3nt: TGCAGTGCTAGGAATCCCGGGTCTAATGAAGCTTTCTTT

d_gene: -
abundance: -
j_gene: TRBJ1-3
v_gene: TRBV29-1
CDR3aa: CSVGLNGNTIYF
CDR3nt: TGCAGCGTTGGCCTGAATGGAAACACCATATATTTT

d_gene: -
abundance: -
j_gene: TRBJ2-5
v_gene: TRBV30
CDR3aa: CAWSVMVQETQYF
CDR3nt: TGTGCCTGGAGTGTAATGGTCCAAGAGACCCAGTACTTC

d_gene: -
abundance: -
j_gene: TRBJ2-5
v_gene: TRBV18
CDR3aa: CASSTSSETQYF
CDR3nt: TGTGCCAGCTCAACTAGTTCGGAGACCCAGTACTTC

d_gene: TRBD2
abundance: -
j_gene: TRBJ2-3
v_gene: TRBV5-4
CDR3aa: CASSSPGLALTDTQYF
CDR3nt: TGTGCCAGCAGCTCCCCGGGACTAGCGTTAACAGATACGCAGTATTTT